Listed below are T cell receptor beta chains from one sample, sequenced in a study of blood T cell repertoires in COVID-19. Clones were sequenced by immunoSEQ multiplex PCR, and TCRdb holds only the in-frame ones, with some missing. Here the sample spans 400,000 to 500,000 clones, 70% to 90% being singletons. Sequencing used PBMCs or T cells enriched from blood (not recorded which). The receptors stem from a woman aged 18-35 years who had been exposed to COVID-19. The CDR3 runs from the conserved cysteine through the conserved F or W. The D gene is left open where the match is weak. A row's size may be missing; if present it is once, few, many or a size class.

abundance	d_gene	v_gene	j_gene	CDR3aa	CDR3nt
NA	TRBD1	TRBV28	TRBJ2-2	CASSPPTGSTTGELFF	TGTGCCAGCAGCCCACCGACAGGGAGTACCACCGGGGAGCTGTTTTTT
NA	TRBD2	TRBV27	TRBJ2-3	CASSSRAGGSTDTQYF	TGTGCCAGCAGTTCGCGAGCGGGGGGGAGCACAGATACGCAGTATTTT
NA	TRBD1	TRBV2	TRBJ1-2	CASTPGGGYGYTF	TGTGCCAGCACCCCAGGGGGCGGCTATGGCTACACCTTC
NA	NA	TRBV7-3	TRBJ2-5	CASSLSGLETQYF	TGTGCCAGCAGCTTATCCGGACTAGAGACCCAGTACTTC
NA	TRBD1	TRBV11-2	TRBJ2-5	CASSSSRGLETQYF	TGTGCCAGCAGCTCGTCCAGGGGGCTTGAGACCCAGTACTTC
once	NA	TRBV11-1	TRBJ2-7	CASSIDSYEQYF	TGTGCCAGCAGCATCGACAGCTACGAGCAGTACTTC
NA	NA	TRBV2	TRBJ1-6	CASSAGGVGNSPLHF	TGTGCCAGCAGTGCGGGGGGCGTTGGTAATTCACCCCTCCACTTT
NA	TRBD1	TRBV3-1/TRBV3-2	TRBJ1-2	CAARDSLAYGYTF	TGTGCCGCCCGGGACAGCCTCGCCTATGGCTACACCTTC
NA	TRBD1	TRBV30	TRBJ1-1	CAGKGQMNTEAFF	TGTGCCGGGAAGGGACAGATGAACACTGAAGCTTTCTTT
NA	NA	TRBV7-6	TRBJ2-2	CASSLVSLTGELFF	TGTGCCAGCAGCTTAGTATCTCTCACCGGGGAGCTGTTTTTT
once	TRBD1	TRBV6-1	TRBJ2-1	CASSANPGTGYNEQFF	TGTGCCAGCAGTGCAAATCCCGGGACAGGCTACAATGAGCAGTTCTTC
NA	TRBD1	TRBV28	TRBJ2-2	CASRPRQGTNTGELFF	TGTGCCAGCAGACCCCGACAGGGAACGAACACCGGGGAGCTGTTTTTT
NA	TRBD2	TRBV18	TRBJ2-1	CASSPPAGGNNEQFF	TGTGCCAGCTCACCCCCGGCGGGGGGCAACAATGAGCAGTTCTTC
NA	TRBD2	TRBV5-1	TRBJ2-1	CASSLDGFGGMNEQFF	TGCGCCAGCAGCTTGGATGGTTTCGGGGGGATGAATGAGCAGTTCTTC
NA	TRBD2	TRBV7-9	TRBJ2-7	CASSPTAGGLSSYEQYF	TGTGCCAGCAGCCCTACCGCGGGGGGGCTAAGCTCCTACGAGCAGTACTTC
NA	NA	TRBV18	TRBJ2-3	CASSPLLYTSTDTQYF	TGTGCCAGCTCACCACTGTTATATACTAGCACAGATACGCAGTATTTT
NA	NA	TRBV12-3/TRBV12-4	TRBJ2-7	CASSPRLIYEQYF	TGTGCCAGCAGTCCCAGACTGATCTACGAGCAGTACTTC
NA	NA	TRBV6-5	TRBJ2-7	CASRPPGAREQYF	TGTGCCAGCAGGCCGCCAGGGGCTCGGGAGCAGTACTTC
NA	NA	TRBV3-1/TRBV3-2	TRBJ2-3	CASTNGLRTDTQYF	TGTGCCAGCACCAACGGACTGCGCACAGATACGCAGTATTTT
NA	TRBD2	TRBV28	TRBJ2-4	CASSLSGLRGAHGIQYF	TGTGCCAGCAGTTTATCAGGGCTGCGGGGGGCCCACGGGATTCAGTACTTC
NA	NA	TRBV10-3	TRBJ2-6	CAINSRGNVLTF	TGTGCCATCAATTCCCGGGGAAACGTCCTGACTTTC
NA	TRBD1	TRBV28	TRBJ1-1	CASRGGQGTNTEAFF	TGTGCCAGCAGGGGGGGACAGGGGACGAACACTGAAGCTTTCTTT
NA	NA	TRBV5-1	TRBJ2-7	CASSLTGYEQYF	TGCGCCAGCAGCTTGACAGGCTACGAGCAGTACTTC
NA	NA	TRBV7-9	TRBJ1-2	CASSLADRGYNGYTF	TGTGCCAGCAGCTTAGCGGATCGGGGGTACAATGGCTACACCTTC
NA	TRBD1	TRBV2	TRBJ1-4	CASNRAGDRGKLFF	TGTGCCAGCAACCGGGCCGGTGACAGGGGAAAACTGTTTTTT
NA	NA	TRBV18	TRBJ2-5	CASSIDSGETQYF	TGTGCCAGCTCAATCGACAGTGGGGAGACCCAGTACTTC
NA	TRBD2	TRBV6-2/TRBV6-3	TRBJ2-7	CASSYTTSGVSYEQYF	TGTGCCAGCAGTTACACGACTAGCGGGGTCTCCTACGAGCAGTACTTC
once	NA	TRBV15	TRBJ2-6	CATSRDEPGKRLSGANVLTF	TGTGCCACCAGCAGAGATGAGCCGGGGAAGCGGTTGTCTGGGGCCAACGTCCTGACTTTC
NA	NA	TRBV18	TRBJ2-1	CASPSGVGNEQFF	TGTGCCAGCCCCTCAGGGGTCGGGAATGAGCAGTTCTTC
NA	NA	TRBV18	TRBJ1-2	CASSPGSTGLLGYTF	TGTGCCAGCTCACCAGGTTCGACAGGCCTACTAGGCTACACCTTC
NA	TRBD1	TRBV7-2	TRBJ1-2	CASSLRDRFYGYTF	TGTGCCAGCAGCTTAAGGGACAGATTCTATGGCTACACCTTC
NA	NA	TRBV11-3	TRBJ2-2	CASSLRVPGELFF	TGTGCCAGCAGCTTACGGGTTCCCGGGGAGCTGTTTTTT
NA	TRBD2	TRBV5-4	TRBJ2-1	CASRYPGLPYNEQFF	TGTGCCAGCAGGTATCCGGGACTACCCTACAATGAGCAGTTCTTC
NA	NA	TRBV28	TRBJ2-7	CASNWGLREQYF	TGTGCCAGCAATTGGGGCCTTCGGGAGCAGTACTTC
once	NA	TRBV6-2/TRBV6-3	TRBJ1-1	CASSYSRLAEAFF	TGTGCCAGCAGTTACTCGCGGCTCGCTGAAGCTTTCTTT
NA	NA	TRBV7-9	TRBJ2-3	CASSLGGRLRTDTQYF	TGTGCCAGCAGCTTAGGCGGCCGGCTCCGCACAGATACGCAGTATTTT
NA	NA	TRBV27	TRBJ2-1	CASKGEEISYNEQFF	TGTGCCAGCAAAGGGGAGGAGATTTCCTACAATGAGCAGTTCTTC
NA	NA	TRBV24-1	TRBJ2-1	CATSDLGGASYNEQFF	TGTGCCACCAGTGATTTGGGGGGGGCGTCCTACAATGAGCAGTTCTTC
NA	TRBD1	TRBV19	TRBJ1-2	CASHGQGSYGYTF	TGTGCCAGTCACGGACAGGGGAGCTATGGCTACACCTTC
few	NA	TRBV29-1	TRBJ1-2	CSVPGFNYGYTF	TGCAGCGTCCCGGGGTTTAACTATGGCTACACCTTC
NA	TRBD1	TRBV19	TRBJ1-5	CASGDDRGYSNQPQHF	TGTGCCAGCGGGGACGACAGGGGCTATAGCAATCAGCCCCAGCATTTT
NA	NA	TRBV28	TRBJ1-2	CASSPHSRGGYGYTF	TGTGCCAGCAGTCCACACTCCAGAGGGGGCTATGGCTACACCTTC
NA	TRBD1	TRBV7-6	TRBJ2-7	CASSLGGTAISYEQYF	TGTGCCAGCAGCTTAGGAGGGACAGCCATCTCCTACGAGCAGTACTTC
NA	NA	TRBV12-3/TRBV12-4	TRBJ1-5	CASRQANQPQHF	TGTGCCAGTAGACAAGCCAATCAGCCCCAGCATTTT
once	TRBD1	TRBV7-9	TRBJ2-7	CASSLAGTGNEQYF	TGTGCCAGCAGCTTAGCGGGGACAGGGAACGAGCAGTACTTC
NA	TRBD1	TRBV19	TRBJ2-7	CASRETGTGSGEQYF	TGTGCCAGTAGGGAGACCGGGACAGGGAGTGGCGAGCAGTACTTC
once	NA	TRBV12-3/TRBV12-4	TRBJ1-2	CASSFNRDGYTF	TGTGCCAGCAGTTTTAACAGGGATGGCTACACCTTC
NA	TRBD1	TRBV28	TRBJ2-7	CASSLVGTAYEQYF	TGTGCCAGCAGTTTAGTCGGGACAGCCTACGAGCAGTACTTC
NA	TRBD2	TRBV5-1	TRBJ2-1	CASSATPAGVVDEQFF	TGCGCCAGCAGCGCTACCCCAGCGGGAGTTGTCGATGAGCAGTTCTTC
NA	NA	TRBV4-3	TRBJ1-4	CASSQEGMGRKLFF	TGCGCCAGCAGCCAAGAGGGTATGGGGAGAAAACTGTTTTTT
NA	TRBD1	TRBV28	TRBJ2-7	CASRSTGGSPVEQYF	TGTGCCAGCAGGTCGACAGGGGGCTCCCCTGTCGAGCAGTACTTC
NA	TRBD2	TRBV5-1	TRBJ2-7	CASSEGLADYEQYF	TGCGCCAGCAGCGAGGGACTAGCGGATTACGAGCAGTACTTC
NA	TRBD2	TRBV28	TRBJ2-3	CASRTLLAGSGGLTDTQYF	TGTGCCAGCAGAACTTTACTAGCGGGGTCAGGGGGATTAACAGATACGCAGTATTTT
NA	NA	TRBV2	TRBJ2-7	CASSRGTENYEQYF	TGTGCCAGCAGCCGCGGGACAGAGAACTACGAGCAGTACTTC
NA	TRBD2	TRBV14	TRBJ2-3	CASSQEAGGRADTQYF	TGTGCCAGCAGCCAAGAAGCGGGGGGGCGCGCAGATACGCAGTATTTT
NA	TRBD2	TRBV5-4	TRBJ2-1	CASSSSGGFSYNEQFF	TGTGCCAGCAGCTCTAGCGGGGGGTTCTCCTACAATGAGCAGTTCTTC
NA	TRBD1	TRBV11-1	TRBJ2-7	CASSTRDRGIYEQYF	TGTGCCAGCAGCACCCGGGACAGGGGGATCTACGAGCAGTACTTC
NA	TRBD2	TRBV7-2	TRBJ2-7	CASSQIDRTSGPYEQYF	TGTGCCAGCAGCCAGATAGACAGGACTAGCGGGCCCTACGAGCAGTACTTC
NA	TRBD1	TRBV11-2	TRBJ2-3	CASSLDGQGATDTQYF	TGTGCCAGCAGCTTAGACGGACAGGGGGCAACAGATACGCAGTATTTT